Each of the 24 T cell receptor beta chains below was sequenced from the same sample in a study of T-cell memory formation after mild COVID-19. MiXCR, applied by TCRdb to the 5' RACE reads, yields one record per CDR3 protein. Found here are roughly 150,000 distinct CDR3 sequences, under 30% of them singletons; the top ten hold approximately 24%. Sample: PBMCs or a T cell subset sorted from them (not recorded which). Source of these receptors: an adult woman who had mild COVID-19 (a few samples of this study predate the infection). Cell type and time point are not known.

The V call is TRBV4-3, the J call TRBJ1-1; 7 bases are shared with TRBD1. Germline V gene lookup returns CDR1 LGHNA and CDR2 YSLEER. Losses at the gene ends were 0 bases for V and 5 bases for J; bases not matched to a gene: 6. The CDR3 is 15 residues long. The CDR3 sequence is CASSQDQGGETEAFF. DNA of the CDR3: TGCGCCAGCAGCCAAGATCAGGGGGGGGAAACTGAAGCTTTCTTT.

This chain connects TRBV6-5 to TRBJ1-4; unclear D gene. This CDR3 spans 15 amino acids. Trimming pared 2 bases from V and 5 bases from J, leaving 12 bases between. CDR1 MNHEY and CDR2 SVGAGI come from the germline V gene. The CDR3 bases are TGTGCCAGCAGTTACGGCAACAACGAAAATGAAAAACTGTTTTTT. It specifies CASSYGNNENEKLFF.

The chain combines TRBV6-5 with TRBJ1-1; D not resolved. CDR1 MNHEY and CDR2 SVGAGI come from the germline V gene. V lost 7 bases and J lost 4, with 13 bases in between. This CDR3 is 13 amino acids long. CDR3 in amino acids: CASTSGLGTEAFF. DNA of the CDR3: TGTGCCAGCACCTCCGGGCTGGGCACTGAAGCTTTCTTT.

This chain joins TRBV19 and TRBJ1-2; TRBD1 is a possible D gene (6 bases). The CDR3 spans 13 residues. Trimming shortened V by 6 bases and J by 6 bases, and 14 bases separated the two germline ends. Germline CDR1 reads LNHDA; CDR2 reads SQIVND (reference sequence). CDR3 DNA sequence: TGTGCCAGTAGGACACAGGGCCCCCATGGCTACACCTTC. Its protein is CASRTQGPHGYTF.

The chain uses TRBV24-1 and TRBJ1-5; no clear D. The V gene lost 4 bases and the J gene lost 3 bases, with 12 bases spanning the gap. Germline assignment: CDR1 KGHDR and CDR2 SFDVKD. CDR3 length equals 15 residues. CDR3 residues: CATSDSHSDNQPQHF. CDR3 coding DNA: TGTGCCACCAGTGACTCTCACAGTGACAATCAGCCCCAGCATTTT.

The J gene is TRBJ1-2, the V gene TRBV6-4; 8 bases are a match to TRBD1. CDR1 is MRHNA, CDR2 SNTAGT, per germline. With 7 bases clipped from V and 4 bases from J, the junction kept 8 bases outside the gene matches. CDR3 length: 14 residues. As DNA, the CDR3 is TGTGCCAGCAAAGACAGGGGCCCTCTCTATGGCTACACCTTC. It translates to CASKDRGPLYGYTF.

This clonotype occurred a few times. The V gene is TRBV9, the J gene TRBJ2-2; the D is unclear. V dropped 2 bases and J dropped 7 bases, with 9 bases sitting between them. Per germline, CDR1 SGDLS and CDR2 YYNGEE. The CDR3 loop spans 13 amino acids. The CDR3: CASSVSGSGELFF. The DNA for the CDR3 is TGTGCCAGCAGCGTTAGTGGTAGCGGGGAGCTGTTTTTT.

The chain uses TRBV7-6 and TRBJ2-3; D gene uncertain. V lost 0 bases and J 0 bases, leaving 10 bases between the germline ends. Germline loops: CDR1 SGHVS, CDR2 FNYEAQ. This CDR3 comprises 16 residues. The CDR3 protein is CASSLAETDSTDTQYF. The CDR3 coding sequence is TGTGCCAGCAGCTTAGCCGAGACTGATAGCACAGATACGCAGTATTTT. Combining the CDR3 with reference TRBV7-6 and TRBJ2-3 gives the whole variable domain GAGVSQSPRYKVTKRGQDVALRCDPISGHVSLYWYRQALGQGPEFLTYFNYEAQQDKSGLPNDRFSAERPEGSISTLTIQRTEQRDSAMYRCASSLAETDSTDTQYFGPGTRLTVL.

This clonotype showed up just a few times. The chain is built from TRBV9 and TRBJ2-2; D is undetermined. The CDR3 has 13 residues. Germline lookup yields CDR1 SGDLS and CDR2 YYNGEE. V lost 0 bases to trimming and J lost 6 bases, with 6 bases between them. The CDR3 region has the DNA TGTGCCAGCAGCGTAGGACGTGCCGGGGAGCTGTTTTTT. This sequence encodes CASSVGRAGELFF.

The rearrangement links TRBV12-3 or TRBV12-4 to TRBJ1-4; D gene unclear. The CDR3 spans 13 residues. V lost 3 bases to trimming and J lost 4 bases, with 6 bases between them. The CDR3: CASSFSNNEKLFF. The DNA for the CDR3 is TGTGCCAGCAGTTTTTCAAATAATGAAAAACTGTTTTTT.

This clonotype was counted between two and nine times. The chain employs TRBV5-1 and TRBJ2-3; unclear D gene. V was clipped by 0 bases and J by 0 bases, with 5 bases between them. Looked up from germline, CDR1 is SGHRS and CDR2 is YFSETQ. The CDR3 is 14 amino acids. DNA of the CDR3: TGCGCCAGCAGCTTGGATTCTAGCACAGATACGCAGTATTTT. Protein: CASSLDSSTDTQYF.

The chain links TRBV6-2 or TRBV6-3 to TRBJ2-7; D is possibly TRBD1 (6 bases). This CDR3 spans 16 amino acids. Germline V gene lookup returns CDR1 MNHEY and CDR2 SVGEGT. V was clipped by 5 bases and J by 7 bases, with 24 bases between them. The CDR3 loop reads CASSAIGQYAIKEQYF. CDR3 sequence (DNA): TGTGCCAGCAGTGCCATAGGACAGTACGCTATCAAAGAGCAGTACTTC.

This clonotype was observed a few times. CDR3 loop: CASSASWRGRQETQYF. The CDR3, as DNA: TGTGCCAGCAGCGCTTCCTGGCGGGGGCGCCAAGAGACCCAGTACTTC. This chain joins TRBV7-2 and TRBJ2-5; the D gene is possibly TRBD2 (7 bases). CDR3 length equals 16 residues. The germline V gene has CDR1 SGHTA and CDR2 FQGNSA. The V gene lost 5 bases and the J gene lost 1 base, with 17 bases spanning the gap.

This rearrangement joins TRBV12-3 or TRBV12-4 to TRBJ1-1, with D uncertain. CDR3 length: 14 amino acids. V dropped 3 bases and J dropped 0 bases, with 8 bases sitting between them. The CDR3 loop reads CASSLWGVNTEAFF. Written as DNA, the CDR3 is TGTGCCAGCAGTTTGTGGGGAGTGAACACTGAAGCTTTCTTT.

The rearrangement joins TRBV29-1 to TRBJ2-1; D might be TRBD2 (5 bases). There are 13 residues in the CDR3. Germline V gene lookup returns CDR1 SQVTM and CDR2 ANQGSEA. Trimming shortened V by 3 bases and J by 0 bases, and 6 bases separated the two germline ends. Here the CDR3 DNA reads TGCAGCGTTGATGGGAGCTCCTACAATGAGCAGTTCTTC. This translates into CSVDGSSYNEQFF.

A few counts support this clonotype. The J gene is TRBJ1-2, the V gene TRBV2; 8 bases line up with TRBD1. Germline-derived CDR1 and CDR2 are SNHLY and FYNNEI. CDR3 length: 13 amino acids. V lost 10 bases, J lost 1 base, and 5 bases stayed unmatched. CDR3: CAIQQGGNYGYTF. The CDR3 DNA is TGTGCCATACAACAGGGGGGTAACTATGGCTACACCTTC.

This clonotype was picked up a small number of times. This chain connects TRBV20-1 to TRBJ2-1; D gene uncertain. The CDR3 is 12 amino acids. From germline, CDR1 is DFQATT and CDR2 SNEGSKA (reference sequence). V was trimmed by 2 bases and J by 8 bases, leaving 10 bases between them. The CDR3 protein is CSARKIMDEQFF. Written as DNA, the CDR3 is TGCAGTGCTAGAAAGATTATGGATGAGCAGTTCTTC.

This clonotype was seen more than once but under ten times. The rearrangement links TRBV11-3 to TRBJ1-1, with D possibly matching TRBD1 (5 bases). The V and J ends lost 3 bases and 6 bases respectively, with 8 bases between them. This CDR3 contains 12 residues. Germline CDR1 reads SGHNT; CDR2 reads YENEEA. CDR3 bases: TGTGCCAGCAGCTTCCCGACAGCTGAAGCTTTCTTT. Protein sequence: CASSFPTAEAFF.

This clonotype came up many times. The chain is built from TRBV20-1 and TRBJ1-1; D gene uncertain. Germline CDR1 DFQATT, CDR2 SNEGSKA (reference sequence). V lost 7 bases and J lost 0, with 18 bases in between. This CDR3 contains 15 residues. CDR3 nucleotides: TGCAGTGTATTCTTACCGGAACAGTTGAACACTGAAGCTTTCTTT. Its translation: CSVFLPEQLNTEAFF.

This clonotype was seen a handful of times. The CDR3 DNA sequence: TGTGCCAGCAGCCCAATCGCGGGGAATGGTGAAGCTTTCTTT. Its translation is CASSPIAGNGEAFF. The genes are TRBV5-4 and TRBJ1-1; D unclear. The CDR3 has 14 residues. The germline V gene encodes CDR1 SGHNT and CDR2 YYREEE (reference sequence). V lost 4 bases, J lost 7 bases, and 17 bases lay in between.

The chain uses TRBV2 and TRBJ2-7; D gene unclear. Germline V CDR1 and CDR2: SNHLY, FYNNEI. CDR3 length: 12 amino acids. The V and J ends lost 8 bases and 1 base respectively, with 9 bases between them. CDR3 sequence reads: CASAFSSYEQYF. The CDR3 nucleotides read TGTGCCAGCGCATTTTCGTCCTACGAGCAGTACTTC.

The chain uses TRBV7-8 and TRBJ2-3; 8 bases agree with TRBD2. This CDR3 spans 16 amino acids. V lost 5 bases, J lost 0 bases, and 7 bases stayed unmatched. Germline V gene sequence: CDR1 SGHVS, CDR2 FQNEAQ. CDR3 sequence: CASSLPRGGSTDTQYF. The DNA for the CDR3 is TGTGCCAGCAGCCTGCCCCGGGGGGGAAGCACAGATACGCAGTATTTT.

This clonotype was found a few times. This chain links TRBV5-1 with TRBJ2-1, with 9 bases fitting TRBD1. The length of the CDR3 is 16 residues. V shed 0 bases and J 4 bases; nucleotides not matched to a gene: 5. Germline loops: CDR1 SGHRS, CDR2 YFSETQ. CDR3 DNA sequence: TGCGCCAGCAGCTTGGCCGGACAGGGGTCGTACAATGAGCAGTTCTTC. Its translation is CASSLAGQGSYNEQFF. The full variable domain, rest sourced from reference TRBV5-1 and TRBJ2-1, is KAGVTQTPRYLIKTRGQQVTLSCSPISGHRSVSWYQQTPGQGLQFLFEYFSETQRNKGNFPGRFSGRQFSNSRSEMNVSTLELGDSALYLCASSLAGQGSYNEQFFGPGTRLTVL.

The chain combines TRBV14 with TRBJ2-5, with 7 bases matching TRBD2. Germline V gene data show CDR1 as SGHDN and CDR2 as FVKESK. This CDR3 has 14 amino acids. The V gene end was trimmed by 5 bases and the J gene end by 12 bases; junction bases not matched to a gene: 15. The CDR3 here is CASSAYKTDGGKYF. CDR3 DNA: TGTGCCAGCAGCGCATACAAGACCGACGGGGGGAAGTACTTC.